This T cell receptor beta chain is from a study of Graves' ophthalmopathy and Graves' hyperthyroidism. Amplification of the TCR beta CDR3 regions used RNA transcripts (as template). HTBI primers were used in a first-round RT-PCR, which preceded a second-round multiplex PCR. TCRdb called the multiplex PCR reads again in MiXCR, with one record for every CDR3 protein. The sample lists hundreds of thousands of distinct CDR3 sequences; 22% were seen once. Ten or more counts support this clonotype. No progression to ophthalmopathy over 18 months defined stable hyperthyroidism. The CDR3 sequence is 11 residues long. Germline lookup yields CDR1 SQVTM and CDR2 ANQGSEA. V lost 6 bases to trimming and J lost 6 bases; unmatched junction nucleotides: 4.

The clonotype comes from a woman aged 18-29 years with stable Graves' hyperthyroidism. Some clones in this sample may be carry-over from other donors' samples. The sequencing sample was made of peripheral blood. The chain links TRBV29-1 to TRBJ1-2, with 7 nucleotides matching TRBD1. This CDR3 reads CSVGQIDGYTF. In DNA form, the CDR3 reads TGCAGCGTGGGACAGATTGATGGCTACACCTTC.